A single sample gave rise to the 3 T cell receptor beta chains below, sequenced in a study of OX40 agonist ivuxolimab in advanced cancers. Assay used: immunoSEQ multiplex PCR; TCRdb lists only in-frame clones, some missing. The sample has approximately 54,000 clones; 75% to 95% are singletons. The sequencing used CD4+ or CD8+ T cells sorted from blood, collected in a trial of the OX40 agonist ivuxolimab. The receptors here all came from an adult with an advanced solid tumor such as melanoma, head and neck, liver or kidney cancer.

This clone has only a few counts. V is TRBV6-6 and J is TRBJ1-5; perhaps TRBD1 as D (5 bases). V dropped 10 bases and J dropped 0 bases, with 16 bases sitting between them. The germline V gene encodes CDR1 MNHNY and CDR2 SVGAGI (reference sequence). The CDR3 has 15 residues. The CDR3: CATLLGLFSNQPQHF. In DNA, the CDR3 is TGTGCCACCTTATTGGGACTGTTTAGCAATCAGCCCCAGCATTTT.

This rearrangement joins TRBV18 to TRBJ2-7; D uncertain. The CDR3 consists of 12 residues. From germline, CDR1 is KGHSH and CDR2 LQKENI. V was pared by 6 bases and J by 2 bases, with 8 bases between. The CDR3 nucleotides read TGTGCCAGCTCGCCCTCACCCTACGAGCAGTACTTC. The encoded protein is CASSPSPYEQYF.

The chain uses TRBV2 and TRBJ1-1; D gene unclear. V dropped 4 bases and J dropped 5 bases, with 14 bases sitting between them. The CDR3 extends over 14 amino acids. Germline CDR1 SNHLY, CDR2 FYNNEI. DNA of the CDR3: TGTGCCAGCAGTGTGACGGCCTCGGGGACTGAAGCTTTCTTT. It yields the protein CASSVTASGTEAFF.